This is a list of T cell receptor beta chains from one sample in a study of preoperative IRX-2 immunotherapy in early breast cancer. Sequenced by immunoSEQ multiplex PCR; TCRdb stores in-frame clones only, minus some. Of around 29,000 clones detected, over 75% appear once; the ten largest clones hold 3% to 3.5%. The sample was taken from a patient treated with IRX-2 immunotherapy. These receptors originate from a human donor with breast cancer. Both conserved end residues are part of each CDR3. D genes are given only for firm matches. Clone size is shown for a subset of rows, as once, few, many or a class of expanded clone.

TRBV5-1,.,TRBD2,TRBJ2-3,TGCGCCAGCAGCTTGGAAGCTAGCGGGGGGAGCACAGATACGCAGTATTTT,CASSLEASGGSTDTQYF
TRBV6-8,.,.,TRBJ2-7,TGTGCCAGCAGTTCCTACCGAGGCGAGCAGTACTTC,CASSSYRGEQYF
TRBV5-1,.,TRBD2,TRBJ2-1,TGCGCCAGCAGTCGGGGGGACCCTGGGAATGAGCAGTTCTTC,CASSRGDPGNEQFF
TRBV11-3,once,.,TRBJ1-2,TGTGCCAGCGGCAGCTTTGGTTACGGGTCGAACTATGGCTACACCTTC,CASGSFGYGSNYGYTF
TRBV30,.,TRBD1,TRBJ2-7,TGTGCCTGGAGAAGCCGGGACAGGCTCTACGAGCAGTACTTC,CAWRSRDRLYEQYF
TRBV6-8,once,TRBD2,TRBJ2-7,TGTGCCAGCAGACGACCTAGCGGGAGAGCCTACGAGCAGTACTTC,CASRRPSGRAYEQYF
TRBV6-8,.,.,TRBJ2-6,TGTGCCAGCAGCCGGGCGGCTGCCGGGGCCAACGTCCTGACTTTC,CASSRAAAGANVLTF
TRBV5-1,.,.,TRBJ2-2,TGCGCCAGCAGCCCAGGGAGCGGAGAGAACACCGGGGAGCTGTTTTTT,CASSPGSGENTGELFF
TRBV6-8,.,TRBD1,TRBJ1-1,TGTGCCAGCGGCCGACAGGGGAGGAACACTGAAGCTTTCTTT,CASGRQGRNTEAFF
TRBV7-6,.,TRBD1,TRBJ2-7,TGTGCCAGCAGCCGATCCGGGGGACAGGCCACCTACGAGCAGTACTTC,CASSRSGGQATYEQYF
TRBV11-3,.,TRBD1,TRBJ2-7,TGTGCCAGCAGCCGCCCGGGGCAGGGGGCCGGCGAGCAGTACTTC,CASSRPGQGAGEQYF
TRBV19,.,TRBD1,TRBJ1-5,TGTGCCAGTAGTGCCCAGTCCGGGACAGGGCTAAGGAATCAGCCCCAGCATTTT,CASSAQSGTGLRNQPQHF
TRBV6-8,.,.,TRBJ1-1,TGTGCCAGCAGGGGTATGGGGAACACTGAAGCTTTCTTT,CASRGMGNTEAFF
TRBV5-1,.,TRBD1,TRBJ2-1,TGCGCCAGCAGCTATGGACAGGGAAACAATGAGCAGTTCTTC,CASSYGQGNNEQFF
TRBV11-3,.,TRBD2,TRBJ2-2,TGTGCCAGCAGCTTATTCCCTAGCGGGGGTTCCGGGGAGCTGTTTTTT,CASSLFPSGGSGELFF
TRBV6-8,.,TRBD1,TRBJ2-7,TGTGCCAGCAAACCGCCCGGGGGACAGGGTCGCGAGCAGTACTTC,CASKPPGGQGREQYF
TRBV11-3,.,.,TRBJ2-3,TGTGCCAGCAGCTTCGACGGGGGCACAGATACGCAGTATTTT,CASSFDGGTDTQYF
TRBV28,.,TRBD2,TRBJ2-3,TGTGCCAGCAGTCCGAACTATAGCGGGCATTTCACAGATACGCAGTATTTT,CASSPNYSGHFTDTQYF
TRBV6-8,.,.,TRBJ2-1,TGTGCCAGCAGTTACTCGGGCTCCCCCGACAATGAGCAGTTCTTC,CASSYSGSPDNEQFF
TRBV7-6,.,.,TRBJ2-2,TGTGCCAGCAGCTTAGTCCCAAGAGTCTCCGGGGAGCTGTTTTTT,CASSLVPRVSGELFF
TRBV18,few,.,TRBJ2-6,TGTGCCAGCTCACGGGACATAGAATCTACCCGGACAGGGGCCAACGTCCTGACTTTC,CASSRDIESTRTGANVLTF
TRBV18,.,TRBD1,TRBJ2-2,TGTGCCAGCTTACCAGACAGGGGCACCGGGGAGCTGTTTTTT,CASLPDRGTGELFF
TRBV23-1,.,TRBD1,TRBJ2-7,TGCGCCAGCAGCTATAGTCAGGGGGCCTCTCGTCGCGAGCAGTACTTC,CASSYSQGASRREQYF
TRBV6-8,.,TRBD1,TRBJ1-4,TGTGCCAGCAGTTACAGGGACAGGGAAAAACTGTTTTTT,CASSYRDREKLFF
TRBV19,.,TRBD2,TRBJ2-3,TGTGCCAGTAGTATACTGACTAGCGGGCGCGCCGGAGATACGCAGTATTTT,CASSILTSGRAGDTQYF
TRBV5-1,.,TRBD1,TRBJ1-5,TGCGCCAGCCCGACCCATACCGGACAGGGGAGAATGGTGCCCCAGCATTTT,CASPTHTGQGRMVPQHF
TRBV15,.,.,TRBJ1-5,TGTGCCACCAGCAGGCCCTGGGGGGGCTATCAGCCCCAGCATTTT,CATSRPWGGYQPQHF
TRBV23-1,once,.,TRBJ2-7,TGCGCCAGCAGCCAAGTTATACCCGTGTCGGGAGTCGTCTACGAGCAGTACTTC,CASSQVIPVSGVVYEQYF
TRBV28,.,.,TRBJ2-1,TGTGCCAGCAGTTTACGATTGCTAAACCCTGGGTCCTACAATGAGCAATTCTTC,CASSLRLLNPGSYNEQFF
TRBV5-1,few,.,TRBJ2-1,TGCGCCAGCAGCTTGGTGGGGGTCGATGGCGATGAGCAGTTCTTC,CASSLVGVDGDEQFF
TRBV19,.,.,TRBJ1-1,TGTGCCAGTAACAAGGATTTGAACACTGAAGCTTTCTTT,CASNKDLNTEAFF
TRBV6-8,once,.,TRBJ1-1,TGTGCCAGCAGTTACTCGATGGTGACAGCGGGTGAAGCTTTCTTT,CASSYSMVTAGEAFF
TRBV5-1,.,.,TRBJ2-7,TGCGCCAGCAGCGGTAGGGGACCTAGCTACGAGCAGTACTTC,CASSGRGPSYEQYF
TRBV28,.,.,TRBJ2-1,TGTGCCAGCAGCGCGATGGGCAATGAGCAGTTCTTC,CASSAMGNEQFF
TRBV11-3,.,.,TRBJ2-5,TGTGCCAGCAGCTTAGGTAGGGGCCAAGAGACCCAGTACTTC,CASSLGRGQETQYF
TRBV5-1,.,.,TRBJ1-3,TGCGCCAGCTCAGAACAGGGATCTGGAAACACCATATATTTT,CASSEQGSGNTIYF
TRBV6-8,.,.,TRBJ1-1,TGTGCCAGCAGATTGGACAGCCAGAACACTGAAGCTTTCTTT,CASRLDSQNTEAFF
TRBV6-8,few,TRBD2,TRBJ2-7,TGTGCCAGCAGATCCGAGCGGGGGGCTACAGGATACGAGCAGTACTTC,CASRSERGATGYEQYF
TRBV15,few,.,TRBJ1-3,TGTGCCACCAGCAGAGGGCAGAACTCTGGAAACACCATATATTTT,CATSRGQNSGNTIYF
TRBV7-1,.,.,TRBJ2-6,TGTGCCAGCAGCTTAGACCCTGGGGCCAACGTCCTGACTTTC,CASSLDPGANVLTF
TRBV11-3,.,.,TRBJ1-6,TGTGCCAGCAGCTTCCAGGGGTCTGATTCACCCCTCCACTTT,CASSFQGSDSPLHF
TRBV5-1,.,TRBD1,TRBJ1-6,TGCGCCAGCGGGGACAGCAGGATGGCCAATTCACCCCTCCACTTT,CASGDSRMANSPLHF
TRBV18,.,.,TRBJ1-2,TGTGCCAGCTCACCACAGACAGGAGCCTATGGCTACACCTTC,CASSPQTGAYGYTF
TRBV23-1,.,.,TRBJ2-3,TGCGCCAGCAGCCATAGGCTGACAGATACGCAGTATTTT,CASSHRLTDTQYF
TRBV6-8,.,TRBD2,TRBJ2-5,TGTGCCAGCAGTTACGACGTGTGGGGGGGAGAGACCCAGTACTTC,CASSYDVWGGETQYF
TRBV6-8,.,.,TRBJ1-5,TGTGCCAGCAGTTCTTACAGGTGGAGGCTGCATTTT,CASSSYRWRLHF
TRBV30,.,TRBD2,TRBJ2-1,TGTGCCTGGAGTGTACTAGCGGGATACAATGAGCAGTTCTTC,CAWSVLAGYNEQFF
TRBV7-4,.,.,TRBJ2-5,TGTGCCAGCAGCTGGCCTTCCCAAGAGACCCAGTACTTC,CASSWPSQETQYF
TRBV7-8,.,.,TRBJ2-2,TGTGCCAGCAGCTTAGTAGGGGCCCTCGACCCCGCGAACACCGGGGAGCTGTTTTTT,CASSLVGALDPANTGELFF
TRBV28,few,.,TRBJ2-2,TGTGCCAGCAGAGACAGGAACACCGGGGAGCTGTTTTTT,CASRDRNTGELFF
TRBV7-6,.,TRBD1,TRBJ2-1,TGTGCCAGCAGCCGGGACAGGGTAACCAATGAGCAGTTCTTC,CASSRDRVTNEQFF